The 7 T cell receptor beta chains in this list originate from one sample, sequenced in a study of liver allograft versus peripheral blood T cells. Study at large: Recipients' peripheral blood served as the comparator for T cell receptor repertoires in transplanted livers.

One entry per CDR3 protein results from TCRdb running MiXCR on the reads. The repertoire includes about 6,500 distinct CDR3 sequences, 15% to 20% of them detected once, and roughly three fifths sits in the top ten. The receptors derive from a human patient who had a liver transplant. Some T cells here may be from the graft donor.

This clonotype was seen repeatedly, ten times or more. The chain has TRBV19 and TRBJ2-1; 8 nucleotides agree with TRBD1. CDR1 and CDR2 (germline): LNHDA, SQIVND (reference sequence). With 3 bases clipped from V and 6 bases from J, the junction kept 7 bases outside the gene matches. The CDR3 runs 15 residues. In DNA form, the CDR3 reads TGTGCCAGTAGTATCGGGACAGGTCCTCTCAATGAGCAGTTCTTC. It yields the protein CASSIGTGPLNEQFF.

The sample holds a few counts of this clonotype. This rearrangement joins TRBV14 to TRBJ1-1; no firm D call. The CDR3 loop spans 13 amino acids. Looked up from germline, CDR1 is SGHDN and CDR2 is FVKESK. The V end lost 1 base, the J end lost 3 bases, and 6 bases lay between the germline ends. The CDR3 DNA reads TGTGCCAGCAGCCAAGGGGCGTACACTGAAGCTTTCTTT. Its translation is CASSQGAYTEAFF.

V usage is TRBV27 and J usage is TRBJ1-6, with D possibly being TRBD1 (5 bases). Germline CDR1 MNHEY, CDR2 SMNVEV (reference sequence). Trimming pared 4 bases from V and 5 bases from J, leaving 15 bases between. This CDR3 has 16 amino acids. The CDR3 sequence: CASSSTPETDNSPLHF. As DNA, the CDR3 is TGTGCCAGCAGTTCGACCCCTGAGACAGATAATTCACCCCTCCACTTT.

This clonotype appeared many times. V gene TRBV5-6 combines with J gene TRBJ2-7; D not resolved. The germline CDR1 and CDR2 sequences are SGHDT and YYEEEE. V shed 1 base and J shed 2 bases, with 10 bases lying between them. The CDR3 sequence is 14 residues long. The DNA for the CDR3 is TGTGCCAGCAGCTTGCAAGGCTCAGCCTACGAGCAGTACTTC. Protein: CASSLQGSAYEQYF.

The genes are TRBV30 and TRBJ1-1; D unresolved. V was clipped by 0 bases and J by 0 bases, with 5 bases between them. Per germline, CDR1 GTSNPN and CDR2 SVGIG (reference sequence). The CDR3 runs to 13 residues. The CDR3 coding sequence is TGTGCCTGGAGTGTACTGATGAACACTGAAGCTTTCTTT. Encoded protein: CAWSVLMNTEAFF.

In this sample, this clonotype turned up many times. This sequence joins TRBV6-6 and TRBJ1-2; D is unresolved. This CDR3 has 17 amino acids. Looked up from germline, CDR1 is MNHNY and CDR2 is SVGAGI (reference sequence). V lost 0 bases to trimming and J lost 7 bases, with 21 bases between them. This CDR3 is CASSYSTSASLIGGYTF. The CDR3 DNA reads as TGTGCCAGCAGTTACTCGACTTCGGCGAGTCTAATAGGTGGCTACACCTTC.

In its sample, this clonotype is medium-sized (0.01 to 0.1%). V usage is TRBV7-2 and J usage is TRBJ1-1; no reliable D call. This CDR3 spans 15 amino acids. The germline V gene has CDR1 SGHTA and CDR2 FQGNSA. V lost 8 bases and J 0 bases, leaving 16 bases between the germline ends. CDR3 coding DNA: TGTGCCAGCCTATACGGGCGGACGATGAACACTGAAGCTTTCTTT. Translating gives CASLYGRTMNTEAFF. Supplemented by reference TRBV7-2 and TRBJ1-1, the full variable domain reads GAGVSQSPSNKVTEKGKDVELRCDPISGHTALYWYRQSLGQGLEFLIYFQGNSAPDKSGLPSDRFSAERTGGSVSTLTIQRTQQEDSAVYLCASLYGRTMNTEAFFGQGTRLTVV.